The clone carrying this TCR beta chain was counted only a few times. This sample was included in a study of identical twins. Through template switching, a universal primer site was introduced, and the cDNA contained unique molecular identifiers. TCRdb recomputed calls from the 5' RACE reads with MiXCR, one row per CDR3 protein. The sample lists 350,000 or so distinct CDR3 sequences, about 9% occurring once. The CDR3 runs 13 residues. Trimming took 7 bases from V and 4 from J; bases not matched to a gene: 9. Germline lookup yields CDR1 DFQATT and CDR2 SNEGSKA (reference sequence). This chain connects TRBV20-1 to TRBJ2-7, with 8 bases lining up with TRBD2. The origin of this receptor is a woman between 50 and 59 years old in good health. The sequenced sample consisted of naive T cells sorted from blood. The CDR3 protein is CSVRREDLYEQYF. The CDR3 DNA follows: TGCAGTGTTCGGCGGGAGGATCTTTACGAGCAGTACTTC.